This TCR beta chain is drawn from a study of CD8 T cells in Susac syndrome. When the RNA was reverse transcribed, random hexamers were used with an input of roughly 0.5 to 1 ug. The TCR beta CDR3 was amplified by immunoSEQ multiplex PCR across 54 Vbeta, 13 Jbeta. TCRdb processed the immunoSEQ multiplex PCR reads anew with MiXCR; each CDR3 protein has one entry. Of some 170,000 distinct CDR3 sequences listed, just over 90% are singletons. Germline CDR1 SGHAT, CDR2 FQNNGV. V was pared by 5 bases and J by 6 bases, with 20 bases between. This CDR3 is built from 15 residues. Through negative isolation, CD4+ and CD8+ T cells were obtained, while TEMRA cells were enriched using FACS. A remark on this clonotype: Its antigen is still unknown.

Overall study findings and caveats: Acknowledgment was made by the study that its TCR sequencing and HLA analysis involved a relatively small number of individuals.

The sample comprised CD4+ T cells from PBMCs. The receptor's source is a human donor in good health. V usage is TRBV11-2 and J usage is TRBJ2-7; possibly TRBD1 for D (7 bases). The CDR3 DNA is TGTGCCAGCAGCCCAGCCGGGACAGCGGGTCGCGAGCAGTACTTC. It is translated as CASSPAGTAGREQYF.